Following are 31 T cell receptor beta chains from one sample sequenced in a study of T cell responses to AZD1222 COVID-19 vaccine. Sequenced by immunoSEQ multiplex PCR; TCRdb stores in-frame clones only, minus some. The repertoire consists of roughly 180,000 clones, with approximately 94% occurring once and the leading ten covering 7.5% to 10%. The sequenced sample was peripheral blood, obtained on day 0 of AZD1222 vaccination. These receptor sequences come from an adult in good health.

The chain combines TRBV11-2 with TRBJ2-1; D unresolved. The CDR3 extends over 16 amino acids. Trimming took 2 bases from V and 0 from J, leaving 11 bases between them. In germline, CDR1 is SGHAT, CDR2 FQNNGV. The CDR3 loop is CASSLYPESSYNEQFF. The CDR3 DNA reads as TGTGCCAGCAGCTTATATCCAGAGAGCTCCTACAATGAGCAGTTCTTC.

This clone was seen more than once but under ten times. The chain recombines TRBV28 with TRBJ2-2; D is perhaps TRBD1 (6 bases). Trimming took off 6 bases at V and 6 bases at J, with 14 bases between the two ends. The CDR3 has 14 residues. Germline values: CDR1 MDHEN, CDR2 SYDVKM. CDR3 DNA sequence: TGTGCCAGCAGAAGACAGGAGGAGGCCGGGGAGCTGTTTTTT. Amino acids: CASRRQEEAGELFF.

The rearrangement joins TRBV7-8 to TRBJ1-4, with a possible D match to TRBD1 (5 bases). Germline V gene data show CDR1 as SGHVS and CDR2 as FQNEAQ. The CDR3 runs 15 residues. V was shortened by 5 bases and J by 11 bases, with 21 bases between the two germline ends. The CDR3 loop is CASSLNRNTMGKLFF. In nucleotides, the CDR3 is TGTGCCAGCAGCCTCAACAGGAATACGATGGGGAAACTGTTTTTT. The complete variable domain, with remaining parts taken from reference TRBV7-8 and TRBJ1-4, reads GAGVSQSPRYKVAKRGQDVALRCDPISGHVSLFWYQQALGQGPEFLTYFQNEAQLDKSGLPSDRFFAERPEGSVSTLKIQRTQQEDSAVYLCASSLNRNTMGKLFFGSGTQLSVL.

The CDR3 DNA reads as TGTGCCAGCAGCTCGCGGACTAGCCGTTCCGGGGAGCAGTTCTTC. The encoded protein is CASSSRTSRSGEQFF. This sequence joins TRBV11-3 and TRBJ2-1; 8 bases map to TRBD2. The CDR3 is made up of 15 amino acids. Trimming removed 4 bases from V and 10 bases from J; junction bases left unmatched: 12. Germline V gene lookup returns CDR1 SGHNT and CDR2 YENEEA.

CDR3 residues: CASSLEGLSTGELFF. DNA for the CDR3: TGCGCCAGCAGCTTGGAGGGACTATCCACCGGGGAGCTGTTTTTT. V usage is TRBV5-1 and J usage is TRBJ2-2; 7 nucleotides align to TRBD2. This CDR3 is built from 15 residues. From germline, CDR1 is SGHRS and CDR2 YFSETQ. Trimming removed 0 bases from V and 4 bases from J; junction bases left unmatched: 3.

The V and J genes are TRBV7-8 and TRBJ2-3; the D call may be TRBD1 or TRBD2 (6 bases each). In germline, CDR1 is SGHVS, CDR2 FQNEAQ. The CDR3 contains 15 residues. V lost 3 bases to trimming and J lost 4 bases, with 14 bases between them. CDR3 sequence: CASSFSGGGPDTQYF. Written as DNA, the CDR3 is TGTGCCAGCAGCTTCTCAGGTGGGGGGCCAGATACGCAGTATTTT.

This chain links TRBV6-5 with TRBJ2-2; TRBD1 matches at 9 bases. Germline CDR1 MNHEY, CDR2 SVGAGI. CDR3 length: 15 amino acids. The junction had 3 bases not matched to a gene; V was cut back by 7 bases and J by 0 bases. As DNA, the CDR3 is TGTGCCAGCATAGGGGACAGGGCGAACACCGGGGAGCTGTTTTTT. Translating it yields CASIGDRANTGELFF.

The CDR3 bases are TGTGCCAGCAGCCAATCCCCCTCGACTAATGAAAAACTGTTTTTT. Amino acid sequence: CASSQSPSTNEKLFF. V and J are TRBV3-1 (or the pseudogene TRBV3-2) and TRBJ1-4, with D unresolved. V lost 2 bases and J lost 2, with 9 bases in between. CDR3 length equals 15 residues. Germline lookup yields CDR1 LGHDT and CDR2 YNNKEL (reference sequence).

J is TRBJ1-6 and V is TRBV7-6; possible D gene TRBD1, 6 bases. The germline V gene has CDR1 SGHVS and CDR2 FNYEAQ. Trimming took 2 bases from V and 0 from J, leaving 20 bases between them. The CDR3 has 20 amino acids. CDR3 in amino acids: CASSLQVRRQGSSYNSPLHF. Here the CDR3 DNA reads TGTGCCAGCAGCTTACAGGTCAGGCGGCAGGGGAGCTCCTATAATTCACCCCTCCACTTT.

The rearrangement links TRBV7-2 to TRBJ2-7; 10 bases are shared with TRBD2. Germline CDR1 SGHTA, CDR2 FQGNSA. This CDR3 comprises 14 residues. Trimming removed 5 bases from V and 6 bases from J; junction bases left unmatched: 7. The CDR3 is CASSETSGLREQYF. The DNA of the CDR3 is TGTGCCAGCAGCGAGACTAGCGGGCTTCGCGAGCAGTACTTC. Full variable domain (rest looked up from reference TRBV7-2 and TRBJ2-7): GAGVSQSPSNKVTEKGKDVELRCDPISGHTALYWYRQSLGQGLEFLIYFQGNSAPDKSGLPSDRFSAERTGGSVSTLTIQRTQQEDSAVYLCASSETSGLREQYFGPGTRLTVT.

This clone was detected only once. The chain uses TRBV9 and TRBJ2-1; 7 bases are a match to TRBD1. This CDR3 spans 14 amino acids. CDR1 and CDR2 (germline): SGDLS, YYNGEE. Germline trimming cut 4 bases from V and 6 bases from J; bases unmatched to any gene: 7. CDR3 region: CASSPRDRANEQFF. CDR3 DNA sequence: TGTGCCAGCAGCCCTAGGGACAGAGCCAATGAGCAGTTCTTC.

The chain is built from TRBV6-5 and TRBJ1-2, with a tentative D call TRBD1 (5 bases). This CDR3 comprises 13 residues. V lost 5 bases and J lost 2, with 9 bases in between. Germline CDR1 and CDR2: MNHEY and SVGAGI. The CDR3 is CASSRGGNYGYTF. The CDR3 DNA follows: TGTGCCAGCAGTCGGGGGGGGAACTATGGCTACACCTTC.

The rearrangement joins TRBV9 to TRBJ1-3, with 9 positions matching TRBD1. The germline V gene encodes CDR1 SGDLS and CDR2 YYNGEE. Trimming at V came to 3 bases and at J to 4 bases, leaving 5 bases not matched to a gene. The CDR3 consists of 15 residues. CDR3 in amino acids: CASSAQGALGNTIYF. In DNA form, the CDR3 reads TGTGCCAGCAGCGCACAGGGGGCGTTGGGAAACACCATATATTTT.

This chain uses TRBV28 with TRBJ1-2; no clear D gene. V lost 4 bases and J lost 11, with 14 bases in between. This CDR3 has 12 amino acids. Germline CDR1 MDHEN, CDR2 SYDVKM. CDR3 residues: CASSSLTLGYTF. The CDR3 DNA follows: TGTGCCAGCAGTTCACTTACCCTGGGTTACACCTTC.

The J gene is TRBJ1-5, the V gene TRBV6-6, with no clear D. Germline assignment: CDR1 MNHNY and CDR2 SVGAGI (reference sequence). The CDR3 is made up of 15 amino acids. V lost 2 bases and J 5 bases, leaving 13 bases between the germline ends. The CDR3 is CASSYIGGGHQPQHF. In nucleotides, the CDR3 is TGTGCCAGCAGTTACATCGGTGGAGGGCATCAGCCCCAGCATTTT.

This chain connects TRBV4-2 to TRBJ2-5, with 10 bases fitting TRBD1. Germline CDR1 LGHNA, CDR2 YNFKEQ. The CDR3 runs 17 residues. With V trimmed by 3 bases and J by 5 bases, 12 bases remained unmatched. The CDR3 loop is CASSQARDRGKGETQYF. CDR3 DNA sequence: TGTGCCAGCAGCCAGGCCCGGGACAGGGGTAAGGGGGAGACCCAGTACTTC.

The rearrangement links TRBV11-3 to TRBJ2-1, with unresolved D. The CDR3 totals 12 residues. CDR1 is SGHNT and CDR2 is YENEEA in the germline V gene. The V and J ends lost 3 bases and 9 bases respectively, with 9 bases between them. CDR3 loop: CASSFSDGEQFF. CDR3 DNA sequence: TGTGCCAGCAGCTTTAGTGACGGTGAGCAGTTCTTC.

This clone was seen only once. The chain joins TRBV27 to TRBJ2-3; D is possibly TRBD1 (5 bases). Trimming left V 6 bases short and J 3 bases short, with 10 bases between. Germline V gives CDR1 MNHEY, CDR2 SMNVEV (reference sequence). This CDR3 has 13 residues. CDR3 amino acids: CASSPQGTDTQYF. The CDR3 DNA sequence: TGTGCCAGCAGCCCTCAGGGTACAGATACGCAGTATTTT.

The genes are TRBV5-6 and TRBJ2-2; D is possibly TRBD2 (6 bases). CDR1 SGHDT and CDR2 YYEEEE come from the germline V gene. The CDR3 totals 17 residues. V was cut by 4 bases and J by 4 bases, with 20 bases left in between. The CDR3 loop reads CASSIPGLDKFTGELFF. CDR3 in DNA: TGTGCCAGCAGCATTCCGGGACTCGACAAATTCACCGGGGAGCTGTTTTTT.

The J gene is TRBJ2-2, the V gene TRBV6-5; D is unresolved. Germline loops: CDR1 MNHEY, CDR2 SVGAGI. This CDR3 has 15 amino acids. V was pared by 0 bases and J by 1 base, with 6 bases between. This CDR3 reads CASSYSARNTGELFF. CDR3 nucleotide sequence: TGTGCCAGCAGTTACTCTGCCAGGAACACCGGGGAGCTGTTTTTT.

The rearrangement uses TRBV5-1 and TRBJ1-1, with a weak D call TRBD1 (6 bases). V was shortened by 3 bases and J by 0 bases, with 9 bases between the two germline ends. The length of the CDR3 is 14 residues. Germline loops: CDR1 SGHRS, CDR2 YFSETQ. The CDR3 protein is CASSSTGMNTEAFF. DNA of the CDR3: TGCGCCAGCAGCTCGACAGGTATGAACACTGAAGCTTTCTTT.

The rearrangement uses TRBV25-1 and TRBJ2-3; TRBD1 matches 8 bases. This CDR3 is 14 amino acids long. After removal of 4 bases from V and 5 bases from J, the junction contained 5 bases not matched to a gene. Germline V gene data show CDR1 as MGHDK and CDR2 as SYGVNS. The CDR3: CASSAQGGIDTQYF. The DNA for the CDR3 is TGTGCCAGCAGTGCACAGGGGGGAATAGATACGCAGTATTTT.

The gene calls are TRBV28 and TRBJ2-1, with TRBD2 as a possible D gene (6 bases). The CDR3 spans 14 residues. Germline V lookup: CDR1 MDHEN, CDR2 SYDVKM. The germline V and J ends were trimmed by 7 bases and 4 bases, with 14 bases remaining between them. CDR3 nucleotides: TGTGCCAGCATTCCGGGACTCGGGTACAATGAGCAGTTCTTC. Encoded protein: CASIPGLGYNEQFF.

The genes are TRBV5-1 and TRBJ2-7, with no clear D. Germline V lookup: CDR1 SGHRS, CDR2 YFSETQ. The CDR3 has 14 residues. V shed 4 bases and J shed 5 bases, with 16 bases lying between them. The CDR3 DNA reads as TGCGCCAGCAGCGTGGACCCAGGAACTAACGAGCAGTACTTC. Residues: CASSVDPGTNEQYF.

CDR3 residues: CASSYSFGGGGPEAFF. Written as DNA, the CDR3 is TGTGCCAGCAGTTACTCATTCGGCGGAGGGGGACCTGAAGCTTTCTTT. The chain is built from TRBV6-2 or TRBV6-3 and TRBJ1-1; tentative D call: TRBD1 (6 bases). Germline CDR1 MNHEY, CDR2 SVGEGT. The ends were cut back, 0 bases at V and 6 bases at J, with 17 bases in the middle. The CDR3 has 16 residues.

J is TRBJ2-5 and V is TRBV5-4, with D uncertain. The V and J ends lost 0 bases and 5 bases respectively, with 8 bases between them. The V gene's germline CDR1 is SGHNT and CDR2 YYREEE (reference sequence). This CDR3 comprises 13 residues. The DNA of the CDR3 is TGTGCCAGCAGCTTGGGGGGTAGGGAGACCCAGTACTTC. Translated, it gives CASSLGGRETQYF. Using reference TRBV5-4 and TRBJ2-5 for the parts outside the CDR3, the full variable domain is ETGVTQSPTHLIKTRGQQVTLRCSSQSGHNTVSWYQQALGQGPQFIFQYYREEENGRGNFPPRFSGLQFPNYSSELNVNALELDDSALYLCASSLGGRETQYFGPGTRLLVL.

The chain has TRBV28 and TRBJ2-2; 9 bases match TRBD1. There are 15 residues in the CDR3. Per germline, CDR1 MDHEN and CDR2 SYDVKM. The ends lost 7 bases at V and 2 bases at J; junction bases unmatched: 5. The DNA of the CDR3 is TGTGCCAGCACGTGGGGACAGGGAAACACCGGGGAGCTGTTTTTT. It encodes CASTWGQGNTGELFF.

On this clone: Additional DNA sequences in this sample encode the identical CDR3. V usage is TRBV27 and J usage is TRBJ2-5; D gene uncertain. The CDR3 totals 12 residues. Trimming removed 5 bases from V and 4 bases from J, with 8 bases in between. Germline V gene data show CDR1 as MNHEY and CDR2 as SMNVEV (reference sequence). CDR3 DNA sequence: TGTGCCAGCAGTCCCGAAGGAGAGACCCAGTACTTC. Protein product: CASSPEGETQYF.

The chain joins TRBV5-5 to TRBJ1-2; TRBD1 is a possible D gene (6 bases). The germline gives CDR1 SGHKS, CDR2 YYEKEE (reference sequence). The CDR3 is 16 amino acids. V dropped 0 bases and J dropped 2 bases, with 14 bases sitting between them. The DNA for the CDR3 is TGTGCCAGCAGCTTGGATCAGGGGATGGGAAACTATGGCTACACCTTC. Translation gives CASSLDQGMGNYGYTF.

The CDR3 sequence: CASSLAALGDTQYF. The CDR3 DNA follows: TGTGCCAGCAGCTTAGCAGCGCTTGGCGATACGCAGTATTTT. The chain links TRBV7-3 to TRBJ2-3; no definite D call. This CDR3 is 14 amino acids long. Germline values: CDR1 SGHTA, CDR2 FQGTGA. With 2 bases removed from V and 6 bases from J, the gap between germline ends came to 12 bases.

The chain joins TRBV5-1 to TRBJ2-7; the match to TRBD1 covers 9 bases. The J segment lost 6 bases and the V segment lost 2 bases, leaving 6 bases of the junction unmatched. Germline V lookup: CDR1 SGHRS, CDR2 YFSETQ. The CDR3 sequence is 14 residues long. The CDR3 protein is CASSLGTGNSEQYF. As DNA, the CDR3 is TGCGCCAGCAGCTTAGGGACAGGGAATTCCGAGCAGTACTTC.